A selection of T cell receptor beta chains follows, all from one sample in a study of blood T cell repertoires in COVID-19. Produced via immunoSEQ multiplex PCR; TCRdb's table is partial and in-frame only. The table has some 13,000 clones, approximately 86% seen once. The sequencing sample was made of peripheral blood. These receptors were obtained from an elderly man with acute or convalescent COVID-19. The CDR3 runs from the conserved cysteine through the conserved F or W. The order of the fields is J gene, clone size, V gene, D gene, CDR3 protein, CDR3 DNA. The D gene is left open where the match is weak. Size is stated for part of the rows, as once, few or many counts, or as a class when the clone is expanded.

J: TRBJ1-5
size: -
V: TRBV29-1
D: TRBD1
CDR3: CSVEMGTGKAQHF
DNA: TGCAGCGTTGAAATGGGGACAGGGAAGGCCCAGCATTTT

J: TRBJ2-2
size: -
V: TRBV27
D: -
CDR3: CASRPQIAMTGELFF
DNA: TGTGCCAGCAGGCCACAGATAGCGATGACCGGGGAGCTGTTTTTT

J: TRBJ1-1
size: -
V: TRBV6-5
D: -
CDR3: CASSYSQTMNTEAFF
DNA: TGTGCCAGCAGTTACTCCCAAACAATGAACACTGAAGCTTTCTTT

J: TRBJ2-7
size: few
V: TRBV19
D: TRBD1
CDR3: CASSSPGTGSSYEQYF
DNA: TGTGCCAGTAGTTCCCCAGGGACAGGGAGCTCCTACGAGCAGTACTTC

J: TRBJ1-1
size: -
V: TRBV18
D: -
CDR3: CASSPTGLNTEAFF
DNA: TGTGCCAGCTCACCAACGGGGTTGAACACTGAAGCTTTCTTT

J: TRBJ2-4
size: -
V: TRBV2
D: -
CDR3: CASSELGPGIKNIQYF
DNA: TGTGCCAGCAGTGAACTAGGCCCGGGGATCAAAAACATTCAGTACTTC

J: TRBJ1-2
size: once
V: TRBV6-4
D: -
CDR3: CASSAQRPVQGFYGYTF
DNA: TGTGCCAGCAGCGCTCAACGACCGGTTCAGGGTTTCTATGGCTACACCTTC

J: TRBJ1-5
size: -
V: TRBV25-1
D: -
CDR3: CASSESGRGSNQPQHF
DNA: TGTGCCAGCAGTGAATCGGGAAGGGGGAGCAATCAGCCCCAGCATTTT

J: TRBJ1-5
size: -
V: TRBV6-5
D: TRBD1
CDR3: CASRDTGEGNQPQHF
DNA: TGTGCCAGCAGGGATACAGGGGAGGGCAATCAGCCCCAGCATTTT

J: TRBJ2-1
size: -
V: TRBV5-1
D: TRBD2
CDR3: CASSFLGLPYNEQFF
DNA: TGCGCCAGCAGCTTCTTGGGACTACCATACAATGAGCAGTTCTTC

J: TRBJ1-6
size: once
V: TRBV7-8
D: TRBD1
CDR3: CASSLGDRVNSPLHF
DNA: TGTGCCAGCAGCTTAGGGGACAGGGTTAATTCACCCCTCCACTTT